This T cell receptor (beta chain) was recorded in a study of human T cells and chemical hapten exposure. The wider study: Sensitizing treatment utilized 2% DPC over a 2 cm by 2 cm portion of upper inner arm skin. Study results and limitations: After DPC sensitization, TCRs above 1 in 1000 frequency showed no change. Counts of expanded TCRs (at PT1) showed a positive correlation with patch test score.

TCRdb reprocessed the RACE reads with MiXCR, giving one entry per CDR3 protein. The repertoire holds some 180,000 distinct CDR3 sequences, with approximately 20% as singletons. Notes on this clonotype: Its antigen is unknown.

CDR3 length equals 11 residues. Trimming pared 1 base from V and 10 bases from J, leaving 7 bases between. The germline gives CDR1 SGHDN, CDR2 FVKESK. Time point meaning: patch test 1, 2 weeks after DPC sensitization. The sample's treatment: therapeutic diphenylcyclopropenone sensitization with weekly scalp DPC. This chain links TRBV14 with TRBJ1-1, with D tentatively TRBD1 (5 bases). The sequence came from a woman aged 45-65 years with alopecia areata. Some clones in this sample may be carry-over from other donors' samples. This specimen was whole blood, taken in connection with sensitization to the hapten diphenylcyclopropenone (DPC). CDR3 loop: CASSQGGRAFF. The CDR3 DNA reads as TGTGCCAGCAGCCAAGGGGGACGAGCTTTCTTT.